The clone carrying this T cell receptor (beta chain) was found a few times. In the authors' workflow: Nucleated cell number was recorded as an estimate derived from reference gene primer amplification. The protocol was immunoSEQ multiplex PCR, while the TCRdb copy is restricted to in-frame clones and leaves out a portion. V and J calls and clone size follow that table, whereas D and trimming were derived from the DNA. The repertoire holds some 47,000 clones, with approximately 86% as singletons. The CDR3 sequence is 14 residues long. Germline assignment: CDR1 SEHNR and CDR2 FQNEAQ (reference sequence). V was clipped by 5 bases and J by 3 bases, with 13 bases between them. These data belong to a study of blood T cell repertoires in COVID-19. Study at large: Samples taken during acute and convalescent COVID-19 were collected in the United States, Italy and Spain. Sample material is recorded as cDNA or gDNA derived from T cells, B-cell-depleted T cells, or PBMCs.

The V and J genes are TRBV7-9 and TRBJ1-1; D might be TRBD1 (5 bases). This TCR was recovered from a woman older than 75 in a cohort sampled during active or convalescent COVID-19. Material: peripheral blood. The CDR3, as DNA: TGTGCCAGCAGCACTCCCCCGGGGGACACTGAAGCTTTCTTT. Amino acid sequence: CASSTPPGDTEAFF. Drawing the rest from reference TRBV7-9 and TRBJ1-1, the complete variable domain is DTGVSQNPRHKITKRGQNVTFRCDPISEHNRLYWYRQTLGQGPEFLTYFQNEAQLEKSRLLSDRFSAERPKGSFSTLEIQRTEQGDSAMYLCASSTPPGDTEAFFGQGTRLTVV.